Below, 22 T cell receptor beta chains from the same sample are listed, as sequenced in a study of CD8 T cells in Susac syndrome. Random hexamers were used to reverse transcribe roughly 0.45 to 1 ug of RNA. TCRdb analysed the immunoSEQ multiplex PCR reads with MiXCR anew, one entry per CDR3 protein. This table has some 200,000 distinct CDR3 sequences, 95% appearing once. Sequencing was carried out using CD4+ T cells from PBMCs. The receptors originated from a human donor with multiple sclerosis.

CDR3 bases: TGTGCCAGCAGTTACGGGACTAGCTATGAGCAGTTCTTC. Residues: CASSYGTSYEQFF. The chain links TRBV12-3 or TRBV12-4 to TRBJ2-1; 9 nucleotides agree with TRBD2. Trimming cost V 4 bases and J 8 bases; bases outside gene matches: 3. This CDR3 is 13 amino acids long.

The chain employs TRBV28 and TRBJ2-1, with unresolved D. The length of the CDR3 is 14 residues. Germline values: CDR1 MDHEN, CDR2 SYDVKM. Trimming took off 3 bases at V and 8 bases at J, with 14 bases between the two ends. CDR3 DNA sequence: TGTGCCAGCAGTTTGGGAATGAAAGTCTATGAGCAGTTCTTC. It translates to CASSLGMKVYEQFF.

This clonotype was detected once. J is TRBJ1-1 and V is TRBV9; a possible D gene is TRBD1 (6 bases). V lost 3 bases, J lost 1 base, and 10 bases lay in between. Per germline, CDR1 SGDLS and CDR2 YYNGEE. This CDR3 has 14 residues. In DNA form, the CDR3 reads TGTGCCAGCAGCGAGCAGGGGAAGAACACTGAAGCTTTCTTT. It is translated as CASSEQGKNTEAFF.

The rearrangement joins TRBV14 to TRBJ2-1; D is uncertain. From germline, CDR1 is SGHDN and CDR2 FVKESK. The V end was cut by 1 base, the J end by 8 bases, with 12 bases between. This CDR3 comprises 14 residues. The CDR3 nucleotides read TGTGCCAGCAGCCAAGGACAATACGTGGATGAGCAGTTCTTC. It codes for CASSQGQYVDEQFF.

The count of this clonotype is one. The rearrangement uses TRBV20-1 and TRBJ2-1, with D perhaps being TRBD1 or TRBD2 (6 bases each). CDR1 DFQATT and CDR2 SNEGSKA come from the germline V gene (reference sequence). CDR3 size: 12 residues. V shed 5 bases and J shed 5 bases, with 10 bases lying between them. In DNA, the CDR3 is TGCAGTGCTTGGGGGGCGAACAATGAGCAGTTCTTC. Translated, it gives CSAWGANNEQFF.

Here the CDR3 DNA reads TGTGCCAGCAGCCCCTTACGGGTTCAGGGTAGTACGCAGTATTTT. Protein product: CASSPLRVQGSTQYF. This rearrangement joins TRBV12-3 or TRBV12-4 to TRBJ2-3; weak D call: TRBD1 (5 bases). The ends were cut back, 6 bases at V and 8 bases at J, with 21 bases in the middle. The CDR3 has 15 residues.

V gene TRBV5-4 combines with J gene TRBJ2-1; D perhaps matches TRBD2 (5 bases). Trimming took off 4 bases at V and 5 bases at J, with 16 bases between the two ends. CDR3 size: 15 residues. From germline, CDR1 is SGHNT and CDR2 YYREEE (reference sequence). The CDR3 reads CASSPVDWVNNEQFF. CDR3 DNA: TGTGCCAGCAGCCCGGTGGACTGGGTGAACAATGAGCAGTTCTTC.

This clonotype was seen more than once but under ten times. The V call is TRBV12-3 or TRBV12-4, the J call TRBJ2-3; D is perhaps TRBD1 or TRBD2 (5 bases each). The V and J ends lost 10 bases and 3 bases respectively, with 8 bases between them. The CDR3 is made up of 11 amino acids. The CDR3 reads CATGTTDTQYF. DNA for the CDR3: TGTGCCACCGGGACGACAGATACGCAGTATTTT.

V is TRBV5-4 and J is TRBJ1-1, with 8 bases matching TRBD1. Unmatched junction bases numbered 4, after V lost 1 base and J lost 5 bases. Germline CDR1 reads SGHNT; CDR2 reads YYREEE (reference sequence). CDR3 length equals 14 residues. The CDR3 region has the DNA TGTGCCAGCAGCTTGCAGGGGGCTAGGACTGAAGCTTTCTTT. It translates to CASSLQGARTEAFF.

V usage is TRBV5-4 and J usage is TRBJ1-6; 11 nucleotides match TRBD1. The CDR3 runs 13 residues. Germline trimming cut 9 bases from V and 9 bases from J; bases unmatched to any gene: 5. The germline gives CDR1 SGHNT, CDR2 YYREEE (reference sequence). The CDR3 here is CATSGQGVSPLHF. The CDR3 DNA sequence: TGTGCCACCTCGGGACAGGGGGTTTCACCCCTCCACTTT.

V gene TRBV29-1 combines with J gene TRBJ2-3, with 11 bases fitting TRBD2. The CDR3 extends over 17 amino acids. The J segment lost 0 bases and the V segment lost 6 bases, leaving 11 bases of the junction unmatched. Germline V lookup: CDR1 SQVTM, CDR2 ANQGSEA. CDR3 in amino acids: CSVPGLAGLTSTDTQYF. The CDR3 nucleotides are TGCAGCGTCCCCGGACTAGCGGGCCTTACTAGCACAGATACGCAGTATTTT.

The rearrangement links TRBV9 to TRBJ1-5, with 8 bases matching TRBD1. The length of the CDR3 is 15 residues. Germline V lookup: CDR1 SGDLS, CDR2 YYNGEE. Unmatched junction bases numbered 2, after V lost 3 bases and J lost 0 bases. This chain's CDR3 is CASSATGDSNQPQHF. The CDR3 nucleotides read TGTGCCAGCAGCGCGACAGGGGATAGCAATCAGCCCCAGCATTTT.

The J gene is TRBJ2-2, the V gene TRBV9; D unclear. Trimming cost V 6 bases and J 6 bases, with 0 bases left between them. CDR1 SGDLS and CDR2 YYNGEE come from the germline V gene. This CDR3 is 9 amino acids long. Written as DNA, the CDR3 is TGTGCCAGCACCGGGGAGCTGTTTTTT. Translation: CASTGELFF.

This clonotype appeared a single time. This chain uses TRBV12-3 or TRBV12-4 with TRBJ2-6; D remains ambiguous. CDR3 length equals 18 residues. V was pared by 1 base and J by 0 bases, with 13 bases between. This CDR3 reads CASSLVGSRLSGANVLTF. For the CDR3, the DNA is TGTGCCAGCAGTTTAGTGGGAAGCAGACTCTCTGGGGCCAACGTCCTGACTTTC.

The chain combines TRBV28 with TRBJ2-7; D is uncertain. The ends were cut back, 7 bases at V and 0 bases at J, with 16 bases in the middle. The CDR3 loop spans 15 amino acids. Germline assignment: CDR1 MDHEN and CDR2 SYDVKM. In DNA, the CDR3 is TGTGCCAGCACCACGAGGTTCTCGAGCTCCTACGAGCAGTACTTC. Its translation: CASTTRFSSSYEQYF.

This rearrangement joins TRBV9 to TRBJ2-1; D possibly corresponds to TRBD1 (6 bases). The CDR3 extends over 15 amino acids. The V and J ends lost 0 bases and 5 bases respectively, with 12 bases between them. The germline CDR1 and CDR2 sequences are SGDLS and YYNGEE. This CDR3 reads CASSVAGARDNEQFF. In DNA form, the CDR3 reads TGTGCCAGCAGCGTAGCAGGGGCCCGTGACAATGAGCAGTTCTTC.

This sequence joins TRBV29-1 and TRBJ1-1; no reliable D call. The CDR3 runs 13 residues. CDR1 and CDR2 from the germline V gene are SQVTM and ANQGSEA. The CDR3 DNA follows: TGCACCTGTTCCAGGTTCGAGGGCACTGAAGCTTTCTTT. Its translation: CTCSRFEGTEAFF.

In its sample, this clonotype was seen once. This chain links TRBV19 with TRBJ1-2; D may be TRBD1 (5 bases). V dropped 9 bases and J dropped 6 bases, with 11 bases sitting between them. This CDR3 contains 11 residues. In germline, CDR1 is LNHDA, CDR2 SQIVND (reference sequence). CDR3 bases: TGTGCCAGCCTGGGGCGGGATGGCTACACCTTC. Protein product: CASLGRDGYTF.

The V and J genes are TRBV30 and TRBJ2-3, with TRBD2 matching 12 bases. Germline assignment: CDR1 GTSNPN and CDR2 SVGIG (reference sequence). The CDR3 totals 16 residues. V lost 7 bases and J lost 8; bases outside the gene matches: 16. In DNA form, the CDR3 reads TGTGCCTCCCGAAAGAGACTAGCGGGAGATGAGGGTACGCAGTATTTT. Protein product: CASRKRLAGDEGTQYF.

The chain employs TRBV20-1 and TRBJ2-3; TRBD1 or TRBD2 may be the D gene (6 bases each). CDR3 length: 13 residues. V shed 1 base and J shed 6 bases, with 11 bases lying between them. Germline V gives CDR1 DFQATT, CDR2 SNEGSKA (reference sequence). This CDR3 is CSARAPGADTQYF. As DNA, the CDR3 is TGCAGTGCTAGAGCTCCGGGGGCGGATACGCAGTATTTT.

CDR3 residues: CASSEETRKETQYF. The CDR3 DNA follows: TGTGCCAGCAGCGAAGAGACTAGAAAGGAGACCCAGTACTTC. The chain carries TRBV5-4 and TRBJ2-5; possibly TRBD2 for D (6 bases). The CDR3 totals 14 residues. The V and J ends lost 4 bases and 5 bases respectively, with 15 bases between them. CDR1 is SGHNT, CDR2 YYREEE, per germline (reference sequence).

This clonotype was observed a single time. V is TRBV20-1 and J is TRBJ1-1, with a tentative D call TRBD1 (6 bases). CDR3 length: 17 amino acids. Trimming removed 3 bases from V and 0 bases from J, with 20 bases in between. Germline assignment: CDR1 DFQATT and CDR2 SNEGSKA (reference sequence). The DNA of the CDR3 is TGCAGTGCTAGGGGATCGGGGGCCCGATTCATGAACACTGAAGCTTTCTTT. Its protein product is CSARGSGARFMNTEAFF.